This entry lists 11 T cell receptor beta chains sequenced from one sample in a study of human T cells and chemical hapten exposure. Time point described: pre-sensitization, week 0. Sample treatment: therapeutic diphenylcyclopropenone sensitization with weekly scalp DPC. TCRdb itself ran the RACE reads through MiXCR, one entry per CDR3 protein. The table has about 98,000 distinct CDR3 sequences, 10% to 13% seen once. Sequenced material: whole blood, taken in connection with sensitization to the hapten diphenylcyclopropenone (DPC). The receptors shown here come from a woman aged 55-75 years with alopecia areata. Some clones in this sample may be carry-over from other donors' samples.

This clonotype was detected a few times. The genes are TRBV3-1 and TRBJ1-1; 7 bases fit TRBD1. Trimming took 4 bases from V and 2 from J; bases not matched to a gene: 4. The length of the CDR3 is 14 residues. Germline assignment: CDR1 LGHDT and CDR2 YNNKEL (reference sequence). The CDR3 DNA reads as TGTGCCAGCAGCCGCCCAGGGGGTAACACTGAAGCTTTCTTT. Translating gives CASSRPGGNTEAFF.

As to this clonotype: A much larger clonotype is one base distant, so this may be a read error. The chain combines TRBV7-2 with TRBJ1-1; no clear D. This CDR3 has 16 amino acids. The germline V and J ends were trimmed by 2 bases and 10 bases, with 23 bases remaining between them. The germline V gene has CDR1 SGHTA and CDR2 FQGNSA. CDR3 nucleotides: TGTGCCAGCAGCTTATGCGGAGGAGGAGGAGGAAGAGTAGCTTTCTTT. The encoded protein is CASSLCGGGGGRVAFF. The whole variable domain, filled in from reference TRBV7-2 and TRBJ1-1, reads GAGVSQSPSNKVTEKGKDVELRCDPISGHTALYWYRQSLGQGLEFLIYFQGNSAPDKSGLPSDRFSAERTGGSVSTLTIQRTQQEDSAVYLCASSLCGGGGGRVAFFGQGTRLTVV.

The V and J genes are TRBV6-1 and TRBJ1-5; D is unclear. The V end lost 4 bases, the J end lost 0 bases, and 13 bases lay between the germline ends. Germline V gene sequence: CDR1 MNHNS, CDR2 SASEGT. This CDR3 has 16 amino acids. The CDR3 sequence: CASSGGLGYSNQPQHF. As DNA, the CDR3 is TGTGCCAGCAGTGGAGGTTTGGGTTATAGCAATCAGCCCCAGCATTTT.

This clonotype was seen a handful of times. The CDR3 reads CASSLQMGGRADTQYF. In DNA form, the CDR3 reads TGTGCCAGCAGTCTACAGATGGGGGGGAGGGCAGATACGCAGTATTTT. This sequence joins TRBV12-3 or TRBV12-4 and TRBJ2-3; TRBD2 aligns across 7 bases. V lost 5 bases, J lost 4 bases, and 12 bases stayed unmatched. The CDR3 is 16 residues long.

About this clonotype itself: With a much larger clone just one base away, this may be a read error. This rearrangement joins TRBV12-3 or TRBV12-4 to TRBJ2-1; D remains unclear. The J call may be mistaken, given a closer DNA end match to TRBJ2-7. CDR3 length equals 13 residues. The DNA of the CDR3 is TGTGCCAGCAGCCTCCAGATCTACAATGAGCAGTACTTC. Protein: CASSLQIYNEQYF.

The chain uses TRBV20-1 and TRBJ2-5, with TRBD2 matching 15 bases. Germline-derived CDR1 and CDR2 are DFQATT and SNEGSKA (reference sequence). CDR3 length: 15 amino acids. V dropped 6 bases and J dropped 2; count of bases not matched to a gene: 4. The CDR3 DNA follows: TGCAGTGCGCCGGGGACTAGCGGGGGGCAAGAGACCCAGTACTTC. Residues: CSAPGTSGGQETQYF.

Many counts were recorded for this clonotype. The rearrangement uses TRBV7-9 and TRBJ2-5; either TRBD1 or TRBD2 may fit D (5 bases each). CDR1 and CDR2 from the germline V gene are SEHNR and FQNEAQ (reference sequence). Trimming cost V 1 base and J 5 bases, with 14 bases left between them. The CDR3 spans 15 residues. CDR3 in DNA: TGTGCCAGCAGCTTAGATGGGGGAGTCCTTGAGACCCAGTACTTC. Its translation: CASSLDGGVLETQYF.

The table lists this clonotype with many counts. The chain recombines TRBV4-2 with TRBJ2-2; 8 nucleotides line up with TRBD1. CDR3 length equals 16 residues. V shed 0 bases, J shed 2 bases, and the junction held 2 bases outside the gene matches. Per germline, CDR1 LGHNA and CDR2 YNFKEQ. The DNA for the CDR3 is TGTGCCAGCAGCCAAGAGGCAGGGGGCAACACCGGGGAGCTGTTTTTT. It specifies CASSQEAGGNTGELFF.

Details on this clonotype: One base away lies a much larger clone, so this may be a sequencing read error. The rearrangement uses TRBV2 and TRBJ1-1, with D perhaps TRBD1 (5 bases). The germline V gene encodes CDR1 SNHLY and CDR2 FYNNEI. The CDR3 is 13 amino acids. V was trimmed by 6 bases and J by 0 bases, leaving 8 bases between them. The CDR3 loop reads CASRLQVNTEAFF. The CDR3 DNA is TGTGCCAGCAGGTTACAGGTGAACACTGAAGCTTTCTTT.

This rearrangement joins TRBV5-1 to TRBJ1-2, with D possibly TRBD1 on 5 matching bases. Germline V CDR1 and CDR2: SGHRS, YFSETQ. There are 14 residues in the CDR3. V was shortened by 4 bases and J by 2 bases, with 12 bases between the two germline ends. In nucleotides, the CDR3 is TGCGCCAGCAGCCGGGAAGGGGTCAACTATGGCTACACCTTC. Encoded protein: CASSREGVNYGYTF.

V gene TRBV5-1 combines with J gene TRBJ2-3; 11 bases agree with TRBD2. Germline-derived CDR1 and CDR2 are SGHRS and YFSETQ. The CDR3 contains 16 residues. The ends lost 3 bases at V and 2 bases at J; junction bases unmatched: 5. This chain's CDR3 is CASSSGTSGNTDTQYF. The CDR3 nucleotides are TGCGCCAGCAGCTCCGGGACTAGCGGAAACACAGATACGCAGTATTTT.